This passage covers 14 T cell receptor beta chains from one sample sequenced in a study of tumor-infiltrating lymphocytes in glioblastoma multiforme. Three nested ARM-PCR rounds with V-beta and C-beta primers built TCRB libraries. TCRdb fed the multiplex PCR reads into MiXCR, producing one record per CDR3 protein. This table holds just under 9,500 distinct CDR3 sequences, about 70% found once. Sequenced material: brain tumor tissue. The receptors were sampled from a male donor with glioblastoma.

The V call is TRBV10-3, the J call TRBJ1-1, with a tentative D call TRBD1 (5 bases). CDR1 and CDR2 (germline): ENHRY, SYGVKD. Trimming shortened V by 5 bases and J by 2 bases, and 12 bases separated the two germline ends. The CDR3 totals 14 residues. The CDR3 loop reads CAISSLQGNTEAFF. CDR3 bases: TGTGCCATCAGTTCCCTTCAGGGTAACACTGAAGCTTTCTTT.

This clonotype was counted many times. This rearrangement joins TRBV20-1 to TRBJ2-7, with 11 positions matching TRBD2. With V trimmed by 0 bases and J by 1 base, 5 bases remained unmatched. This CDR3 is 16 amino acids long. Germline V gene data show CDR1 as DFQATT and CDR2 as SNEGSKA (reference sequence). CDR3 in amino acids: CSARDPRLAGSYEQYF. CDR3 in DNA: TGCAGTGCTAGAGACCCCCGACTAGCGGGATCCTACGAGCAGTACTTC.

The chain uses TRBV11-2 and TRBJ2-5; D is possibly TRBD2 (5 bases). Trimming took 4 bases from V and 5 from J, leaving 14 bases between them. The CDR3 covers 14 residues. Germline V CDR1 and CDR2: SGHAT, FQNNGV. This chain's CDR3 is CASSSFGMGETQYF. CDR3 coding DNA: TGTGCCAGCAGCTCCTTCGGGATGGGGGAGACCCAGTACTTC. Combining the CDR3 with reference TRBV11-2 and TRBJ2-5 gives the whole variable domain EAGVAQSPRYKIIEKRQSVAFWCNPISGHATLYWYQQILGQGPKLLIQFQNNGVVDDSQLPKDRFSAERLKGVDSTLKIQPAKLEDSAVYLCASSSFGMGETQYFGPGTRLLVL.

Remarks on this clonotype: At one end, the junction sequence differs from germline, possibly due to a read error. The genes are TRBV6-5 and TRBJ2-1; TRBD2 matches 8 bases. The germline V gene has CDR1 MNHEY and CDR2 SVGAGI. The CDR3 runs 13 residues. CDR3 DNA: TGTGCCAACAGTTACTCGGGAGGGGATGAACAATCCTTC. Amino acids: CANSYSGGDEQSF.

This CDR3 reads CASSTTSGGTNEQFF. The CDR3 DNA reads TGCGCCAGCAGCACGACTAGCGGGGGGACTAATGAGCAGTTCTTC. The chain joins TRBV5-1 to TRBJ2-1; 13 bases are shared with TRBD2. This CDR3 is 15 amino acids long. CDR1 is SGHRS, CDR2 YFSETQ, per germline. The V segment lost 4 bases and the J segment 7 bases; nucleotides outside the gene matches: 5.

The chain links TRBV28 to TRBJ2-6; TRBD1 aligns across 10 bases. Germline V CDR1 and CDR2: MDHEN, SYDVKM. The trim removed 5 bases at V and 4 bases at J, leaving 14 bases unmatched. The CDR3 has 19 amino acids. The CDR3 coding sequence is TGTGCCAGCAGTCCTCAACCTGGACAGGGGGGCGCCGGGGCCAACGTCCTGACTTTC. Amino acids: CASSPQPGQGGAGANVLTF.

The chain combines TRBV11-1 with TRBJ2-2; D unclear. This CDR3 region has 13 residues. Germline CDR1 is SGHAT and CDR2 is FQDESV (reference sequence). V was clipped by 0 bases and J by 7 bases, with 6 bases between them. The CDR3 DNA reads TGTGCCAGCAGCTTAGCGGTAAACGGGGAGCTGTTTTTT. It specifies CASSLAVNGELFF.

This rearrangement joins TRBV5-6 to TRBJ1-4; 9 bases match TRBD1. Germline CDR1 reads SGHDT; CDR2 reads YYEEEE. Trimming removed 4 bases from V and 7 bases from J; junction bases left unmatched: 11. The CDR3 contains 16 residues. DNA for the CDR3: TGTGCCAGCAGCGTCTACTTGACAGGGGGAGGTGAAAAACTGTTTTTT. Translating gives CASSVYLTGGGEKLFF.

The chain employs TRBV29-1 and TRBJ2-7; a possible D gene is TRBD1 (6 bases). Deletions cut 4 bases from V and 3 bases from J, with 16 bases between. This CDR3 is 14 amino acids long. CDR1 and CDR2 (germline): SQVTM, ANQGSEA. The CDR3 sequence is CSVVGDKGFYEQYF. The DNA for the CDR3 is TGCAGCGTTGTGGGGGACAAGGGCTTCTACGAGCAGTACTTC.

This clonotype was counted a few times. The chain links TRBV20-1 to TRBJ2-3, with 8 bases aligning to TRBD2. The CDR3 covers 14 residues. V lost 5 bases to trimming and J lost 2 bases; unmatched junction nucleotides: 6. The V gene's germline CDR1 is DFQATT and CDR2 SNEGSKA (reference sequence). This CDR3 is CSAPTSGSTDTQYF. CDR3 DNA: TGCAGTGCTCCTACTAGCGGTTCCACAGATACGCAGTATTTT.

A note on this clonotype: An end of the junction differs from the germline gene, which may be a read error. The chain couples TRBV11-2 to TRBJ2-2; possibly TRBD2 for D (5 bases). The CDR3 is 20 amino acids. Germline V gene sequence: CDR1 SGHAT, CDR2 FQNNGV. The CDR3 DNA sequence: TGTGCCAGCACCCCCTCGTTCGGCCAAGGGCTAGTGGTAAACACCGGGGAGCTGTTTTTC. Translated, it gives CASTPSFGQGLVVNTGELFF.

The rearrangement joins TRBV5-6 to TRBJ1-2; a weak D match, TRBD1 (5 bases). CDR3 length: 13 residues. V lost 0 bases and J lost 5, with 8 bases in between. The germline CDR1 and CDR2 sequences are SGHDT and YYEEEE. CDR3 coding DNA: TGTGCCAGCAGCTTGGGGGGGTCTTATGGCTACACCTTC. It codes for CASSLGGSYGYTF.

In regard to this clonotype: A read error may produce the germline difference seen at one junction end. The chain employs TRBV11-2 and TRBJ1-2, with 8 bases lining up with TRBD1. CDR3 size: 13 residues. The V gene's germline CDR1 is SGHAT and CDR2 FQNNGV. The CDR3 bases are TGTACCAGCAGCTTAGCGACAGGGGATGGCTACGCCTTC. Protein product: CTSSLATGDGYAF.

This clonotype was detected only once. The chain carries TRBV6-1 and TRBJ1-3; 8 nucleotides agree with TRBD1. CDR3 length: 15 residues. CDR1 is MNHNS and CDR2 is SASEGT in the germline V gene. The ends lost 3 bases at V and 0 bases at J; junction bases unmatched: 1. The CDR3 DNA follows: TGTGCCAGCAGTGAGACAGGGGACTCTGGAAACACCATATATTTT. It translates to CASSETGDSGNTIYF.